The 2 T cell receptor beta chains listed next were all sequenced from one sample in a study of early T cells in non-severe SARS-CoV-2 infection. TCRdb itself ran the 5' RACE reads through MiXCR, one entry per CDR3 protein. The table lists tens of thousands of distinct CDR3 sequences, around 10% of them singletons, with 17% in the top ten. The specimen was whole blood. These receptors came from an adult who was a healthcare worker with PCR-confirmed SARS-CoV-2 infection or an uninfected control (not recorded which).

This clonotype was found many times. The V and J genes are TRBV27 and TRBJ2-5, with 9 positions matching TRBD1. V trimming: 3 bases; J trimming: 4 bases; junction bases outside the gene matches: 9. This CDR3 is built from 16 residues. The germline gives CDR1 MNHEY, CDR2 SMNVEV (reference sequence). DNA for the CDR3: TGTGCCAGCAGTTTGACCGGGACAGGGACCGTAGAGACCCAGTACTTC. This gives the protein CASSLTGTGTVETQYF.

This clonotype was seen repeatedly, ten times or more. This chain joins TRBV28 and TRBJ1-1; a weak D match, TRBD1 (5 bases). Germline CDR1 reads MDHEN; CDR2 reads SYDVKM. CDR3 length: 12 residues. V gave up 4 bases and J gave up 5 bases, with 8 bases separating them. CDR3 sequence: CASSSYRTEAFF. CDR3 DNA: TGTGCCAGCAGTTCATACAGGACTGAAGCTTTCTTT.